This TCR beta chain is from a study of blood T cell repertoires in COVID-19. In the original analysis: Estimation of nucleated cell counts relied on the amplification of reference gene primers. The method was immunoSEQ multiplex PCR; TCRdb's version includes in-frame clones alone and lacks a portion of them. The DNA gave D and trimming, while V, J and clone size come from that table. Among 150,000 to 160,000 clones listed, approximately 86% were seen once. This clone was counted a few times. The germline V gene encodes CDR1 SGHAT and CDR2 FQDESV (reference sequence). Trimming took off 4 bases at V and 11 bases at J, with 14 bases between the two ends. The CDR3 totals 12 residues.

This chain connects TRBV11-1 to TRBJ1-1; D is undetermined. The TCR sequence derives from a woman between 65 and 79 years old with acute or convalescent COVID-19. Sample: peripheral blood. CDR3 protein: CASSSGLVDAFF. The CDR3 DNA reads as TGTGCCAGCAGCTCCGGACTCGTAGATGCTTTCTTT.